Given below is one T cell receptor (beta chain) in context. Authors' processing steps: Reference gene primer amplification in the assay estimated nucleated cell counts. Clones were sequenced by immunoSEQ multiplex PCR, and TCRdb holds only the in-frame ones, with some missing. V and J calls and clone size are given by that table; D and trimming were obtained from the DNA. The table lists about 35,000 clones, more than 75% of them singletons, with about 42% in the top ten. The data were obtained in a study of blood T cell repertoires in COVID-19. Study summary: The United States, Italy and Spain were the sources of the acute and convalescent COVID-19 samples.

The CDR3 has 13 amino acids. V was pared by 2 bases and J by 5 bases, with 7 bases between. The receptor comes from a man older than 75 with active or convalescent COVID-19. Sequences were obtained from peripheral blood. This rearrangement joins TRBV12-3 or TRBV12-4 to TRBJ1-5; D gene uncertain. CDR3 amino acids: CASSLLRDQPQHF. The CDR3 coding sequence is TGTGCCAGCAGTTTATTGCGGGATCAGCCCCAGCATTTT.